These 9 T cell receptor beta chains were sequenced from one sample in a study of cytomegalovirus exposure and HLA in healthy donors. In the PCR, 60 Vbeta and 13 Jbeta primers were used. The assay was immunoSEQ multiplex PCR, and TCRdb's table has in-frame clones only and misses some. Among about 190,000 clones listed, almost 85% were seen once. Sequenced material: PBMCs. These receptors originate from a boy younger than 18 in good health and CMV-seronegative.

This clone has only one observation. This rearrangement joins TRBV28 to TRBJ2-7; 7 bases are shared with TRBD1. The CDR3 is 13 residues long. The J segment lost 3 bases and the V segment lost 7 bases, leaving 6 bases of the junction unmatched. In germline, CDR1 is MDHEN, CDR2 SYDVKM. The CDR3 nucleotides read TGTGCCAGCAAAGGGACAGTTAACTACGAGCAGTACTTC. Translation gives CASKGTVNYEQYF.

The rearrangement joins TRBV28 to TRBJ1-5; 9 bases fit TRBD1. Losses at the gene ends were 3 bases for V and 6 bases for J; bases not matched to a gene: 9. The length of the CDR3 is 16 residues. Germline V gene lookup returns CDR1 MDHEN and CDR2 SYDVKM. This CDR3 is CASSFVGGQGLQPQHF. The CDR3 DNA reads TGTGCCAGCAGTTTTGTTGGGGGACAGGGTCTTCAGCCCCAGCATTTT.

This chain joins TRBV5-8 and TRBJ1-6, with 7 bases lining up with TRBD1. J lost 2 bases, V lost 4 bases, and 15 bases had no gene match. This CDR3 comprises 19 residues. The germline gives CDR1 SGHTS, CDR2 YDEGEE. This chain's CDR3 is CASSILQGLREAYNSPLHF. The CDR3 DNA sequence: TGTGCCAGCAGCATATTACAGGGGTTGAGGGAGGCCTATAATTCACCCCTCCACTTT.

The J gene is TRBJ1-2, the V gene TRBV4-3, with D hard to call. Germline CDR1 and CDR2: LGHNA and YSLEER. The CDR3 extends over 15 amino acids. V lost 0 bases to trimming and J lost 0 bases, with 8 bases between them. This CDR3 is CASSQDLPTNYGYTF. The CDR3 nucleotides read TGCGCCAGCAGCCAAGATCTCCCTACTAACTATGGCTACACCTTC.

The chain recombines TRBV28 with TRBJ2-2, with 8 bases lining up with TRBD2. CDR3 length: 14 amino acids. Germline V CDR1 and CDR2: MDHEN, SYDVKM. Germline trimming cut 6 bases from V and 6 bases from J; bases unmatched to any gene: 6. Written as DNA, the CDR3 is TGTGCCAGCAGGGGAGCGGGAGCCTCCGGGGAGCTGTTTTTT. As protein: CASRGAGASGELFF.

The chain uses TRBV7-2 and TRBJ1-5; unclear D gene. The V end lost 6 bases, the J end lost 4 bases, and 10 bases lay between the germline ends. This CDR3 has 13 amino acids. Germline-derived CDR1 and CDR2 are SGHTA and FQGNSA. The CDR3 DNA is TGTGCCAGCAGGCCGGGCGGGAATCAGCCCCAGCATTTT. The encoded protein is CASRPGGNQPQHF.

The chain employs TRBV11-3 and TRBJ2-5, with 7 bases lining up with TRBD1. The CDR3 loop spans 13 amino acids. Germline V gene lookup returns CDR1 SGHNT and CDR2 YENEEA. V lost 4 bases to trimming and J lost 9 bases; unmatched junction nucleotides: 8. CDR3 sequence reads: CASSSIQGSPQYF. The CDR3 DNA sequence: TGTGCCAGCAGCTCGATACAGGGGAGTCCCCAGTACTTC.

Details on this clone: Other DNA sequences in the same sample also yield this CDR3. The chain links TRBV6-4 to TRBJ2-3, with 9 bases identical to TRBD2. CDR1 MRHNA and CDR2 SNTAGT come from the germline V gene. V shed 6 bases and J 2 bases; nucleotides not matched to a gene: 6. This CDR3 is built from 15 residues. This chain's CDR3 is CASSAGGGATDTQYF. The CDR3 DNA reads TGTGCCAGCAGCGCCGGCGGGGGGGCCACAGATACGCAGTATTTT.

The V call is TRBV5-4, the J call TRBJ2-5; 10 bases line up with TRBD2. Unmatched junction bases numbered 13, after V lost 4 bases and J lost 4 bases. Germline CDR1 is SGHNT and CDR2 is YYREEE (reference sequence). The CDR3 length is 17 residues. The CDR3 here is CASSPGLAALGGETQYF. DNA of the CDR3: TGTGCCAGCAGCCCCGGACTAGCGGCTTTAGGAGGAGAGACCCAGTACTTC.